Following are 8 T cell receptor beta chains from one sample sequenced in a study of shared clonotypes between healthy human individuals. Sequencing used immunoSEQ multiplex PCR; TCRdb keeps in-frame clones, though not all of them. Of roughly 2,000,000 clones in the sample, approximately 92% were seen once. CD45RO-negative cells were positively selected for CCR7, leaving out terminally differentiated effector memory CD45RA+ cells. The sample comprised naive CD8+ T cells from PBMCs. These receptors were taken from a man between 18 and 35 years old in good health. Some clones in this sample may be carry-over from other donors' samples.

The chain employs TRBV4-3 and TRBJ2-5, with D tentatively TRBD2 (7 bases). CDR1 and CDR2 (germline): LGHNA, YSLEER. The CDR3 runs 15 residues. Trimming removed 4 bases at V and 5 bases at J, with 17 bases between. CDR3 nucleotide sequence: TGCGCCAGCAGCCCCCAGGCCGGGGGGCTTGAGACCCAGTACTTC. It yields the protein CASSPQAGGLETQYF.

The chain has TRBV9 and TRBJ2-6; D is undetermined. Germline V gives CDR1 SGDLS, CDR2 YYNGEE. The CDR3 has 16 residues. Trimming removed 2 bases from V and 0 bases from J, with 9 bases in between. In DNA form, the CDR3 reads TGTGCCAGCAGCGTCAACAGTAACTCTGGGGCCAACGTCCTGACTTTC. Its translation is CASSVNSNSGANVLTF. Complete variable domain (other parts from reference TRBV9 and TRBJ2-6): DSGVTQTPKHLITATGQRVTLRCSPRSGDLSVYWYQQSLDQGLQFLIQYYNGEERAKGNILERFSAQQFPDLHSELNLSSLELGDSALYFCASSVNSNSGANVLTFGAGSRLTVL.

The chain carries TRBV7-9 and TRBJ1-4, with no clear D. V dropped 6 bases and J dropped 7 bases, with 12 bases sitting between them. Germline CDR1 reads SEHNR; CDR2 reads FQNEAQ (reference sequence). The length of the CDR3 is 13 residues. CDR3 sequence: CASSSPPGEKLFF. In nucleotides, the CDR3 is TGTGCCAGCAGTTCCCCGCCGGGTGAAAAACTGTTTTTT.

This clone has just one count. The rearrangement uses TRBV15 and TRBJ2-7; D is perhaps TRBD2 (6 bases). Trimming pared 0 bases from V and 4 bases from J, leaving 10 bases between. Per germline, CDR1 LNHNV and CDR2 YYDKDF (reference sequence). This CDR3 region has 14 residues. CDR3 sequence (DNA): TGTGCCACCAGCAGAGATCGAGCGGGTTACGAGCAGTACTTC. Amino acid sequence: CATSRDRAGYEQYF.

The J gene is TRBJ2-3, the V gene TRBV7-9, with 8 bases matching TRBD1. Germline V gene sequence: CDR1 SEHNR, CDR2 FQNEAQ (reference sequence). V gave up 7 bases and J gave up 4 bases; unmatched junction bases: 7. CDR3 size: 14 residues. The CDR3 sequence: CASTLRTGPDTQYF. The CDR3 DNA follows: TGTGCCAGCACCCTCCGGACAGGGCCAGATACGCAGTATTTT.

Remarks on this clone: The junction shows a germline mismatch at one end, possibly a read error. The V call is TRBV27, the J call TRBJ2-7, with TRBD1 matching over 7 bases. Germline lookup yields CDR1 MNHEY and CDR2 SMNVEV (reference sequence). This CDR3 has 14 amino acids. CDR3 residues: CASSLPPGQRPFHF. For the CDR3, the DNA is TGTGCCAGCAGTTTACCCCCGGGACAGCGACCCTTCCATTTC.

The rearrangement joins TRBV5-5 to TRBJ2-7, with D uncertain. The germline V gene encodes CDR1 SGHKS and CDR2 YYEKEE (reference sequence). Trimming pared 4 bases from V and 0 bases from J, leaving 11 bases between. The CDR3 has 14 amino acids. The DNA for the CDR3 is TGTGCCAGCAGCCGGGCCGTGAGCTCCTACGAGCAGTACTTC. The encoded protein is CASSRAVSSYEQYF.

About this clone: Distinct nucleotide sequences in the sample also encode this CDR3. The chain uses TRBV6-5 and TRBJ2-1, with D perhaps matching TRBD2 (6 bases). The CDR3 is made up of 15 amino acids. The ends were cut back, 5 bases at V and 0 bases at J, with 11 bases in the middle. The germline CDR1 and CDR2 sequences are MNHEY and SVGAGI. The CDR3 sequence: CASSLSGSSYNEQFF. The CDR3 coding sequence is TGTGCCAGCAGTCTTAGCGGAAGCTCCTACAATGAGCAGTTCTTC.